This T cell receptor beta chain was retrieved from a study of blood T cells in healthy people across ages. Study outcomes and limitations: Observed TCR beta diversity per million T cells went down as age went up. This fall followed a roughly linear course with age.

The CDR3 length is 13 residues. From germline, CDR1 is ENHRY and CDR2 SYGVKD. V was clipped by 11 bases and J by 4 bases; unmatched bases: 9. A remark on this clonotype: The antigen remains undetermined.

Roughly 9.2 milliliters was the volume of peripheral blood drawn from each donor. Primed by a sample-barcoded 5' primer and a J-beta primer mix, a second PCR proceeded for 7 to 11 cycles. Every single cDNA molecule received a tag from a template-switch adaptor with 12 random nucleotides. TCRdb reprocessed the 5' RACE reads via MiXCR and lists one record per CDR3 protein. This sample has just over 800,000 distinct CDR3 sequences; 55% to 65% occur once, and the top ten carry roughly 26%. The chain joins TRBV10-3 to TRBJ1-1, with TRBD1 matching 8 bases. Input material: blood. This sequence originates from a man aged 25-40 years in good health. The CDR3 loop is CAAKDRVGTEAFF. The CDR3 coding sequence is TGTGCCGCCAAGGACAGGGTTGGCACTGAAGCTTTCTTT.